A single sample is the source of the 26 T cell receptor beta chains below, sequenced in a study of T cell clonotyping in hematopoietic cell transplantation. Profiling relied on immunoSEQ multiplex PCR, and the TCRdb table lists in-frame clones only, not all of them. Among 6,500 to 9,500 clones listed, 96% were seen once. Material: PBMCs, obtained 30 days after allogeneic stem cell transplant. The receptors were gathered from a male patient in his thirties or forties who had an allogeneic stem cell transplant from a related donor, so the T cells may come from the graft donor. Some clones in this sample may be carry-over from other donors' samples.

The V call is TRBV7-9, the J call TRBJ2-5, with D unresolved. Germline CDR1 SEHNR, CDR2 FQNEAQ (reference sequence). The CDR3 spans 13 residues. Deletions cut 2 bases from V and 1 base from J, with 5 bases between. The chain's CDR3 is CASSLSGQETQYF. DNA for the CDR3: TGTGCCAGCAGCTTATCCGGCCAAGAGACCCAGTACTTC.

The gene calls are TRBV6-1 and TRBJ2-7, with D maybe TRBD1 (7 bases). Trimming stripped 3 bases from V and 2 bases from J, with 14 bases between. The CDR3 has 15 amino acids. In germline, CDR1 is MNHNS, CDR2 SASEGT. DNA for the CDR3: TGTGCCAGCAGTGATTTGGAGGGGGCCCCCTACGAGCAGTACTTC. It codes for CASSDLEGAPYEQYF.

The V gene is TRBV7-8, the J gene TRBJ2-5, with TRBD1 matching 11 bases. Germline V gives CDR1 SGHVS, CDR2 FQNEAQ. Germline trimming cut 5 bases from V and 4 bases from J; bases unmatched to any gene: 9. This CDR3 has 16 residues. DNA for the CDR3: TGTGCCAGCAGCCCGGGGACAGGGGGTATGAGAGAGACCCAGTACTTC. Translation gives CASSPGTGGMRETQYF.

The V call is TRBV18, the J call TRBJ1-2; 12 nucleotides line up with TRBD1. The V segment lost 4 bases and the J segment 7 bases; nucleotides outside the gene matches: 4. Germline CDR1 reads KGHSH; CDR2 reads LQKENI. The CDR3 contains 14 residues. The chain's CDR3 is CASSRGQGARGYTF. DNA for the CDR3: TGTGCCAGCTCACGGGGACAGGGGGCGCGTGGCTACACCTTC.

The chain has TRBV19 and TRBJ1-2, with 8 positions matching TRBD1. V shed 3 bases and J 2 bases; nucleotides not matched to a gene: 8. CDR1 LNHDA and CDR2 SQIVND come from the germline V gene (reference sequence). The CDR3 sequence is 16 residues long. The CDR3 region has the DNA TGTGCCAGTAGTATTGTCTCCCGGACAGGGAACTATGGCTACACCTTC. Translated: CASSIVSRTGNYGYTF.

V and J are TRBV19 and TRBJ1-5; D call uncertain. The germline V gene encodes CDR1 LNHDA and CDR2 SQIVND (reference sequence). The CDR3 loop spans 14 amino acids. Trimming took 2 bases from V and 4 from J, leaving 9 bases between them. The CDR3 is CASSIMKGNQPQHF. In DNA, the CDR3 is TGTGCCAGTAGTATAATGAAGGGAAATCAGCCCCAGCATTTT.

This chain joins TRBV4-2 and TRBJ1-5; TRBD1 agrees at 11 bases. Germline assignment: CDR1 LGHNA and CDR2 YNFKEQ. Germline trimming cut 3 bases from V and 0 bases from J; bases unmatched to any gene: 7. CDR3 size: 18 residues. CDR3 DNA sequence: TGTGCCAGCAGCCATGGACAGGGGGCAGATTATAGCAATCAGCCCCAGCATTTT. Translating it yields CASSHGQGADYSNQPQHF.

This chain links TRBV4-2 with TRBJ2-1; the D is unclear. Trimming cost V 0 bases and J 4 bases, with 13 bases left between them. The germline gives CDR1 LGHNA, CDR2 YNFKEQ. CDR3 length equals 16 residues. CDR3 in DNA: TGTGCCAGCAGCCAAGATTTGGGCAGGCCTTACAATGAGCAGTTCTTC. Protein: CASSQDLGRPYNEQFF.

This clone has a single count. J is TRBJ1-1 and V is TRBV6-5; D gene ambiguous. CDR3 length equals 15 residues. CDR1 MNHEY and CDR2 SVGAGI come from the germline V gene. Trimming removed 5 bases from V and 0 bases from J, with 13 bases in between. The CDR3 sequence: CASSTGDTLNTEAFF. The CDR3 DNA is TGTGCCAGCAGTACTGGTGACACCCTGAACACTGAAGCTTTCTTT.

The chain has TRBV30 and TRBJ1-3; no definite D call. This CDR3 has 16 amino acids. Germline V CDR1 and CDR2: GTSNPN, SVGIG (reference sequence). The ends were cut back, 4 bases at V and 0 bases at J, with 16 bases in the middle. CDR3 bases: TGTGCCTGGACACCGGCCGCTACCTACTCTGGAAACACCATATATTTT. Translation gives CAWTPAATYSGNTIYF. Using reference TRBV30 and TRBJ1-3 for the parts outside the CDR3, the full variable domain is SQTIHQWPATLVQPVGSPLSLECTVEGTSNPNLYWYRQAAGRGLQLLFYSVGIGQISSEVPQNLSASRPQDRQFILSSKKLLLSDSGFYLCAWTPAATYSGNTIYFGEGSWLTVV.

The chain recombines TRBV28 with TRBJ1-6; maybe TRBD1 (6 bases). CDR3 length equals 15 residues. The germline V gene encodes CDR1 MDHEN and CDR2 SYDVKM. V was trimmed by 2 bases and J by 10 bases, leaving 15 bases between them. The CDR3 sequence: CASSLNVRGGSPLHF. The CDR3 coding sequence is TGTGCCAGCAGTTTAAATGTCAGGGGAGGGTCACCCCTCCACTTT. Full variable domain (missing parts from reference TRBV28 and TRBJ1-6): DVKVTQSSRYLVKRTGEKVFLECVQDMDHENMFWYRQDPGLGLRLIYFSYDVKMKEKGDIPEGYSVSREKKERFSLILESASTNQTSMYLCASSLNVRGGSPLHFGNGTRLTVT.

This chain joins TRBV6-4 and TRBJ2-7, with D unclear. Germline loops: CDR1 MRHNA, CDR2 SNTAGT. The length of the CDR3 is 11 residues. Trimming stripped 6 bases from V and 3 bases from J, with 6 bases between. CDR3 in amino acids: CASRVRYEQYF. Written as DNA, the CDR3 is TGTGCCAGCAGGGTGCGCTACGAGCAGTACTTC.

The chain has TRBV7-9 and TRBJ1-1; a possible D gene is TRBD1 (5 bases). CDR3 length: 13 residues. Trimming left V 6 bases short and J 1 base short, with 9 bases between. The germline gives CDR1 SEHNR, CDR2 FQNEAQ (reference sequence). The CDR3 protein is CASSQQANTEAFF. The DNA of the CDR3 is TGTGCCAGCAGTCAACAGGCGAACACTGAAGCTTTCTTT.

The gene calls are TRBV6-5 and TRBJ1-5; 7 bases are a match to TRBD1. Unmatched junction bases numbered 11, after V lost 6 bases and J lost 6 bases. Germline V gene lookup returns CDR1 MNHEY and CDR2 SVGAGI. CDR3 length: 15 residues. CDR3 nucleotides: TGTGCCAGCAGGCCTTTCAGGGGGGAAGGTCAGCCCCAGCATTTT. Residues: CASRPFRGEGQPQHF.

V usage is TRBV27 and J usage is TRBJ2-2; TRBD1 aligns across 10 bases. This CDR3 has 15 residues. The V gene's germline CDR1 is MNHEY and CDR2 SMNVEV (reference sequence). V dropped 10 bases and J dropped 7; count of bases not matched to a gene: 12. This CDR3 is CATRPTGGFVGELFF. The CDR3 DNA is TGTGCCACCCGCCCGACAGGGGGCTTTGTCGGGGAGCTGTTTTTT.

This chain connects TRBV29-1 to TRBJ1-2; the match to TRBD1 covers 8 bases. Per the germline V gene, CDR1 is SQVTM and CDR2 is ANQGSEA. The CDR3 is 17 amino acids. The V and J ends lost 4 bases and 3 bases, in that order; junction bases with no gene match: 16. The CDR3 DNA sequence: TGCAGCGTTGTCGGCCTGGGACAGGAAACACCGGACTATGGCTACACCTTC. Amino acid sequence: CSVVGLGQETPDYGYTF.

This clone was detected once. CDR3 loop: CATRYRGHTDTQYF. For the CDR3, the DNA is TGTGCCACCCGATACAGGGGCCACACAGATACGCAGTATTTT. The genes are TRBV19 and TRBJ2-3, with 7 bases fitting TRBD1. This CDR3 has 14 amino acids. The ends lost 10 bases at V and 2 bases at J; junction bases unmatched: 9. Germline V gene sequence: CDR1 LNHDA, CDR2 SQIVND (reference sequence).

The rearrangement uses TRBV7-2 and TRBJ2-7; D might be TRBD2 (6 bases). Germline-derived CDR1 and CDR2 are SGHTA and FQGNSA. Trimming took 1 base from V and 0 from J, leaving 7 bases between them. This CDR3 comprises 14 residues. CDR3 sequence reads: CASSLGRDSYEQYF. The DNA of the CDR3 is TGTGCCAGCAGCTTAGGGCGGGACTCCTACGAGCAGTACTTC.

The chain has TRBV30 and TRBJ1-1, with D maybe TRBD1 (5 bases). With 1 base removed from V and 1 base from J, the gap between germline ends came to 10 bases. Looked up from germline, CDR1 is GTSNPN and CDR2 is SVGIG (reference sequence). The CDR3 spans 14 residues. The CDR3 DNA follows: TGTGCCTGGAGTGAGGGGAGCGGGAACACTGAAGCTTTCTTT. Protein sequence: CAWSEGSGNTEAFF.

The chain combines TRBV7-6 with TRBJ1-5; D is unresolved. This CDR3 is built from 13 residues. Trimming shortened V by 5 bases and J by 0 bases, and 5 bases separated the two germline ends. Germline V lookup: CDR1 SGHVS, CDR2 FNYEAQ. The CDR3 region has the DNA TGTGCCAGCAGCCTCGATAGCAATCAGCCCCAGCATTTT. This codes for CASSLDSNQPQHF.

This sequence joins TRBV27 and TRBJ2-7; TRBD2 might be the D (7 bases). CDR1 MNHEY and CDR2 SMNVEV come from the germline V gene (reference sequence). This CDR3 has 15 residues. Trimming pared 4 bases from V and 1 base from J, leaving 14 bases between. The chain's CDR3 is CASSSGGAGSYEQYF. The CDR3 coding sequence is TGTGCCAGCAGTTCGGGGGGCGCCGGGTCCTACGAGCAGTACTTC.

The chain links TRBV5-4 to TRBJ1-6; D is ambiguous. The CDR3 has 16 residues. Per germline, CDR1 SGHNT and CDR2 YYREEE (reference sequence). Between the trimmed V and J ends, which lost 1 base and 3 bases, there was a span of 11 bases. The CDR3 reads CASSLRAGLYNSPLHF. CDR3 nucleotides: TGTGCCAGCAGCTTGCGTGCAGGACTCTATAATTCACCCCTCCACTTT.

This clone is a singleton in its sample. The rearrangement uses TRBV7-2 and TRBJ2-7, with 10 bases aligning to TRBD2. The CDR3 contains 15 residues. Germline V gene sequence: CDR1 SGHTA, CDR2 FQGNSA. The V segment lost 5 bases and the J segment 0 bases; nucleotides outside the gene matches: 4. CDR3 residues: CASSTSGASSYEQYF. CDR3 nucleotide sequence: TGTGCCAGCAGCACTAGCGGGGCAAGCTCCTACGAGCAGTACTTC. Looking up the rest from reference TRBV7-2 and TRBJ2-7 gives the full variable domain: GAGVSQSPSNKVTEKGKDVELRCDPISGHTALYWYRQSLGQGLEFLIYFQGNSAPDKSGLPSDRFSAERTGGSVSTLTIQRTQQEDSAVYLCASSTSGASSYEQYFGPGTRLTVT.

The chain uses TRBV5-1 and TRBJ1-5, with D perhaps matching TRBD1 (6 bases). There are 14 residues in the CDR3. The germline V gene has CDR1 SGHRS and CDR2 YFSETQ. The V end was cut by 0 bases, the J end by 7 bases, with 11 bases between. The CDR3 here is CASSLAGGGQPQHF. The CDR3 DNA reads TGCGCCAGCAGCTTGGCGGGGGGCGGACAGCCCCAGCATTTT. Looking up the rest from reference TRBV5-1 and TRBJ1-5 gives the full variable domain: KAGVTQTPRYLIKTRGQQVTLSCSPISGHRSVSWYQQTPGQGLQFLFEYFSETQRNKGNFPGRFSGRQFSNSRSEMNVSTLELGDSALYLCASSLAGGGQPQHFGDGTRLSIL.

This sequence joins TRBV13 and TRBJ2-5; D possibly matches TRBD1 or TRBD2 (5 bases each). CDR1 PRHDT and CDR2 FYEKMQ come from the germline V gene (reference sequence). The CDR3 sequence is 12 residues long. V gave up 5 bases and J gave up 5 bases, with 9 bases separating them. The CDR3 DNA sequence: TGTGCCAGCAGCGCCGAGGGGGAGACCCAGTACTTC. It codes for CASSAEGETQYF. Based on the CDR3 plus reference TRBV13 and TRBJ2-5, the full variable domain is AAGVIQSPRHLIKEKRETATLKCYPIPRHDTVYWYQQGPGQDPQFLISFYEKMQSDKGSIPDRFSAQQFSDYHSELNMSSLELGDSALYFCASSAEGETQYFGPGTRLLVL.

The V and J genes are TRBV7-2 and TRBJ1-4; maybe TRBD1 (6 bases). The length of the CDR3 is 15 residues. Trimming cost V 5 bases and J 2 bases, with 12 bases left between them. Germline V lookup: CDR1 SGHTA, CDR2 FQGNSA. DNA for the CDR3: TGTGCCAGCAGCCTAAATCAGGGGACTAATGAAAAACTGTTTTTT. Translated: CASSLNQGTNEKLFF. Combining the CDR3 with reference TRBV7-2 and TRBJ1-4 gives the whole variable domain GAGVSQSPSNKVTEKGKDVELRCDPISGHTALYWYRQSLGQGLEFLIYFQGNSAPDKSGLPSDRFSAERTGGSVSTLTIQRTQQEDSAVYLCASSLNQGTNEKLFFGSGTQLSVL.